This is a list of T cell receptor beta chains from one sample in a study of T cell responses to AZD1222 COVID-19 vaccine. Produced via immunoSEQ multiplex PCR; TCRdb's table is partial and in-frame only. The table shows 140,000 to 150,000 clones, with roughly 91% occurring only once. The sample consisted of peripheral blood, taken on day 0 of AZD1222 vaccination. These TCRs come from an adult in good health. CDR3s include the opening cysteine and the closing phenylalanine or tryptophan. D genes are given only for firm matches. Clone size is stated in some rows and not others, as once, few, many or a class when expanded.

v_gene	d_gene	j_gene	abundance	CDR3aa	CDR3nt
TRBV3-1/TRBV3-2	TRBD2	TRBJ2-2	-	CASSQPGRAGELFF	TGTGCCAGCAGCCAGCCAGGGAGGGCCGGGGAGCTGTTTTTT
TRBV18	TRBD1	TRBJ1-2	-	CASSPETGTGGYGYTF	TGTGCCAGCTCACCTGAAACCGGGACAGGGGGGTATGGCTACACCTTC
TRBV11-2	-	TRBJ2-7	-	CASSAPVEGEQYF	TGTGCCAGCAGCGCCCCGGTGGAGGGCGAGCAGTACTTC
TRBV27	-	TRBJ1-2	-	CASSLALGHLYGYTF	TGTGCCAGCAGTTTAGCCCTGGGACATCTCTATGGCTACACCTTC
TRBV20-1	TRBD2	TRBJ2-1	-	CSAMGLTEQFF	TGCAGTGCCATGGGACTAACTGAGCAGTTCTTC
TRBV7-2	-	TRBJ1-1	-	CASRRDLLTEAFF	TGTGCCAGCAGACGTGATCTGCTCACTGAAGCTTTCTTT
TRBV7-9	-	TRBJ2-2	-	CASSLPARVPSTGELFF	TGTGCCAGCAGCTTACCAGCAAGGGTCCCCAGCACCGGGGAGCTGTTTTTT
TRBV6-1	TRBD1	TRBJ2-4	-	CASSEWGQGVGIQYF	TGTGCCAGCAGTGAATGGGGTCAGGGGGTGGGCATTCAGTACTTC
TRBV6-5	-	TRBJ1-2	-	CASGYPRGQHYGYTF	TGTGCCAGCGGCTATCCCCGTGGACAGCACTATGGCTACACCTTC
TRBV6-1	-	TRBJ1-6	-	CASSETRSPLHF	TGTGCCAGCAGTGAGACACGGTCACCCCTCCACTTT
TRBV3-1/TRBV3-2	-	TRBJ1-1	few	CASSQGGRAFNTEAFF	TGTGCCAGCAGCCAAGGCGGCCGGGCTTTCAACACTGAAGCTTTCTTT
TRBV5-1	-	TRBJ2-1	-	CASSLGTSPNEQFF	TGCGCCAGCAGCTTGGGGACTTCCCCTAATGAGCAGTTCTTC
TRBV5-1	-	TRBJ2-5	-	CASSGGPTNQETQYF	TGCGCCAGCAGCGGGGGACCTACTAACCAAGAGACCCAGTACTTC
TRBV11-3	-	TRBJ1-1	-	CASSPRFVNTEAFF	TGTGCCAGCAGCCCCAGGTTTGTGAACACTGAAGCTTTCTTT
TRBV20-1	-	TRBJ1-2	-	CSATTDYGYTF	TGCAGTGCTACGACAGACTATGGCTACACCTTC
TRBV19	-	TRBJ2-7	-	CASRRGSGVDYEQYF	TGTGCCAGTAGACGGGGGTCAGGGGTAGACTACGAGCAGTACTTC
TRBV5-1	-	TRBJ1-1	-	CASSRGRNVDSNTEAFF	TGCGCCAGCAGCCGAGGACGGAATGTCGACTCCAACACTGAAGCTTTCTTT
TRBV29-1	TRBD1	TRBJ1-2	-	CSVVGQGHGYTF	TGCAGCGTGGTGGGACAGGGCCATGGCTACACCTTC
TRBV10-3	TRBD2	TRBJ2-7	-	CAISAARREAAKYEQYF	TGTGCCATCAGTGCGGCGAGGCGGGAGGCCGCGAAATACGAGCAGTACTTC
TRBV10-2	-	TRBJ1-3	-	CASRDLSNTIYF	TGCGCCAGCCGGGACCTGTCAAACACCATATATTTT
TRBV3-1/TRBV3-2	TRBD2	TRBJ2-1	-	CASSLRASGHNEQFF	TGTGCCAGCAGCCTTCGCGCTAGCGGCCACAATGAGCAGTTCTTC
TRBV3-1/TRBV3-2	-	TRBJ1-2	-	CASSHGHLNYGYTF	TGTGCCAGCAGCCATGGACATCTTAACTATGGCTACACCTTC
TRBV7-2	-	TRBJ2-2	-	CASSLATNTGELFF	TGTGCCAGCAGCTTAGCCACGAACACCGGGGAGCTGTTTTTT
TRBV6-5	-	TRBJ1-2	-	CASTPGGGNYGYTF	TGTGCCAGCACTCCCGGGGGGGGAAACTATGGCTACACCTTC
TRBV6-5	TRBD1	TRBJ2-1	-	CASSYPTPGQGSEQFF	TGTGCCAGCAGTTACCCGACACCGGGACAGGGCAGTGAGCAGTTCTTC
TRBV2	-	TRBJ1-2	-	CASSGQVNYGYTF	TGTGCCAGCAGTGGACAGGTTAACTATGGCTACACCTTC
TRBV24-1	TRBD1	TRBJ1-1	few	CATSAPPGQWTRGTEAFF	TGTGCCACCAGTGCCCCTCCGGGACAGTGGACAAGAGGGACTGAAGCTTTCTTT